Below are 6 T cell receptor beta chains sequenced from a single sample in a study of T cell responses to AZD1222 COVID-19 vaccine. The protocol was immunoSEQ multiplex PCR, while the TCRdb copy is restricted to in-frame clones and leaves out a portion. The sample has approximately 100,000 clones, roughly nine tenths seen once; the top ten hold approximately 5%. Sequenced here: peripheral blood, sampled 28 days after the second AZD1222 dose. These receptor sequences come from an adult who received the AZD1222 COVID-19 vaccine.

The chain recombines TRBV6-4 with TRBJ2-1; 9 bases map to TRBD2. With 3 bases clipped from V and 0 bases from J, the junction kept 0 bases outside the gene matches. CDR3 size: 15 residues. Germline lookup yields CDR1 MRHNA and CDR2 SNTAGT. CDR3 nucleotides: TGTGCCAGCAGTGAGCGGGGGGGCTCCTACAATGAGCAGTTCTTC. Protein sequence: CASSERGGSYNEQFF.

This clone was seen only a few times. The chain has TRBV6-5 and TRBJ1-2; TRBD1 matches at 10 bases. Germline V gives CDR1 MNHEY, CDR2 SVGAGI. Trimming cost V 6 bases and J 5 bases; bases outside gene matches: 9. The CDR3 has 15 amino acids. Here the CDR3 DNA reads TGTGCCAGCAGGACCCCGGGACAGGGGATTTATGGCTACACCTTC. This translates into CASRTPGQGIYGYTF.

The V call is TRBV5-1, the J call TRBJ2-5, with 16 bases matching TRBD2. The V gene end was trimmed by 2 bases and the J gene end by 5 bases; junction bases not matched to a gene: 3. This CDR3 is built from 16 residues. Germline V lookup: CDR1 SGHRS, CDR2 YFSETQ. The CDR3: CASSFGTSGGAETQYF. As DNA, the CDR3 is TGCGCCAGCAGCTTCGGGACTAGCGGGGGGGCTGAGACCCAGTACTTC.

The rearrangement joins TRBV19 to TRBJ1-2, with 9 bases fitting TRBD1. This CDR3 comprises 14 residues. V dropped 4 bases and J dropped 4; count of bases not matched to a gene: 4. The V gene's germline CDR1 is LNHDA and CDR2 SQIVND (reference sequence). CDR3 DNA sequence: TGTGCCAGTAGTAACCGGGACAGGGCCTATGGCTACACCTTC. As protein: CASSNRDRAYGYTF.

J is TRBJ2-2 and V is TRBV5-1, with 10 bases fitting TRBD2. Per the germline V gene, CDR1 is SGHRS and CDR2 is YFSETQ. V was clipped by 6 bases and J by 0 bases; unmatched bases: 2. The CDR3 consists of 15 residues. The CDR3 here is CASKGLATNTGELFF. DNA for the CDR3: TGCGCCAGCAAGGGACTAGCGACGAACACCGGGGAGCTGTTTTTT.

The CDR3 loop is CASSLDYRESSPLHF. CDR3 nucleotides: TGTGCCAGCAGCTTAGACTACAGGGAGAGTTCACCCCTCCACTTT. The J gene is TRBJ1-6, the V gene TRBV7-9, with a tentative D call TRBD1 (6 bases). CDR1 and CDR2 (germline): SEHNR, FQNEAQ (reference sequence). Trimming cost V 1 base and J 9 bases, with 13 bases left between them. The CDR3 covers 15 residues.